This paragraph covers one T cell receptor beta chain sequence. Its cognate antigen is unknown. This sample was included in a study of cytotoxic CD8 clonotypes in ibrutinib-treated CLL. General study findings and limits: The public clonotypes identified were infrequent and showed contraction or stability on treatment.

Sequencing used immunoSEQ multiplex PCR; TCRdb keeps in-frame clones, though not all of them. Counted here are roughly 200,000 clones, 72% occurring once; the ten biggest clones make up roughly 13%. CDR1 is MNHEY, CDR2 SVGAGI, per germline. This CDR3 region has 13 residues. Trimming cost V 4 bases and J 8 bases, with 12 bases left between them. The origin of this receptor is a human donor with chronic lymphocytic leukemia. The genes are TRBV6-5 and TRBJ2-1, with D possibly TRBD1 on 5 matching bases. The specimen was PBMCs, collected after 24 months of ibrutinib treatment. This CDR3 reads CASSLWTTDEQFF. CDR3 sequence (DNA): TGTGCCAGCAGTTTATGGACAACGGATGAGCAGTTCTTC.